These T cell receptor beta chains were read from a single sample in a study of T-cell reconstitution after alpha-beta-depleted transplantation in children. Each CDR3 protein is one row after TCRdb ran MiXCR on the PCR reads. The sample yields roughly 790,000 distinct CDR3 sequences, less than 20% seen once. The sequencing used PBMCs, mostly from graft donor cells, collected 360 days after TCRalphabeta/CD19-depleted stem cell transplant. These receptors originate from a male patient aged 10 to 17 who had a stem cell transplant for acute lymphoblastic leukemia, so the T cells may come from the graft donor. Each CDR3 is given with its conserved first and last residue. A D gene is named only where the DNA matches it firmly. The size field is filled for only some rows; it gives once, few, many or a size class.

d_call	cdr3_length	v_call	clone_size	j_call	cdr3_nt	cdr3_aa
TRBD1	15	TRBV9	few	TRBJ1-4	TGTGCCAGCAGCGTAGAAGGGACAGGGTATGAAAAACTGTTTTTT	CASSVEGTGYEKLFF
.	13	TRBV7-3	few	TRBJ1-5	TGTGCCAGCAGCTTGCAAGCAGGTCAGCCCCAGCATTTT	CASSLQAGQPQHF
TRBD1	12	TRBV10-3	few	TRBJ2-7	TGTGCCGTGGGGACAGGGACTTCCGAGCAGTACTTC	CAVGTGTSEQYF
.	15	TRBV7-7	few	TRBJ2-3	TGTGCCAGCAGCCCTCGAACCGCGGGCAGGGATACGCAGTATTTT	CASSPRTAGRDTQYF
.	12	TRBV30	few	TRBJ1-1	TGTGCCTGGGGACGGATGAACACTGAAGCTTTCTTT	CAWGRMNTEAFF
.	14	TRBV5-1	.	TRBJ2-3	TGCGCCAGCAGCTCCCCACTAAATAGCGATACGCAGTATTTT	CASSSPLNSDTQYF
.	12	TRBV20-1	.	TRBJ1-1	TGCAGTGCTAGAGTTAGGTACACTGAAGCTTTCTTT	CSARVRYTEAFF
TRBD1	15	TRBV11-3	.	TRBJ2-5	TGTGCCAGCAGTTCACGACAGGGGACCGGCGAGACCCAGTACTTC	CASSSRQGTGETQYF
.	17	TRBV10-2	.	TRBJ2-5	TGCGCCAGCAGTGAGACTTTAGCCGGGGGCTACGGAGAGACCCAGTACTTC	CASSETLAGGYGETQYF
TRBD1	13	TRBV29-1	many	TRBJ2-7	TGCAGCGTGCGCCGGGACAGGGACTACGAGCAGTACTTC	CSVRRDRDYEQYF
.	16	TRBV13	.	TRBJ1-3	TGTGCCAGCAGCCAGGCTTGGAGCACCTCTGGAAACACCATATATTTT	CASSQAWSTSGNTIYF
.	14	TRBV28	many	TRBJ2-3	TGTGCCAGCAGCCGTCGGAGGGGTACAGATACGCAGTATTTT	CASSRRRGTDTQYF
TRBD2	19	TRBV5-1	.	TRBJ2-3	TGCGCCAGCAGCACAAAGGGACTAGCGGGCCGTCTGGGGACAGATACGCAGTATTTT	CASSTKGLAGRLGTDTQYF
.	15	TRBV12-3/TRBV12-4	many	TRBJ1-2	TGTGCCAGCAGCCTCGCCGGGACCCCAGCCTATGGCTACACCTTC	CASSLAGTPAYGYTF
TRBD2	14	TRBV10-3	.	TRBJ2-3	TGTGCCACGGGACTAGCGGGAGTTACAGATACGCAGTATTTT	CATGLAGVTDTQYF
TRBD2	16	TRBV11-2	.	TRBJ2-1	TGTGCCAGCAGCTTACTGGGTAGCGGGAAGTTGGATGAGCAGTTCTTC	CASSLLGSGKLDEQFF
.	15	TRBV18	.	TRBJ1-1	TGTGCCAGCTCACCAGCCAACAACTTGAACACTGAAGCTTTCTTT	CASSPANNLNTEAFF
TRBD1	15	TRBV7-8	.	TRBJ1-1	TGTGCCAGCAGCCCACCGGGACAGCGCCACAGAGAAGCTTTCTTT	CASSPPGQRHREAFF
.	13	TRBV19	.	TRBJ2-1	TGTGCCAGTATGGCGCTGTCCTACAATGAGCAGTTCTTC	CASMALSYNEQFF
.	18	TRBV5-1	.	TRBJ2-2	TGCGCCAGCAGCTTTAACGCGCCGCGGTTGGGTTACACCGGGGAGCTGTTTTTT	CASSFNAPRLGYTGELFF
TRBD1	15	TRBV5-1	.	TRBJ2-7	TGCGCCAGCAGCTTGGTGTCCGGGACAGTGTCCGAGCAGTACTTC	CASSLVSGTVSEQYF
.	15	TRBV2	.	TRBJ2-3	TGTGCCAGCAGCCCACTAGGATGGCGTACAGATACGCAGTATTTT	CASSPLGWRTDTQYF
.	15	TRBV7-9	.	TRBJ2-3	TGTGCCAGCATCGCGGATAGGGGGAGAACAGATACGCAGTATTTT	CASIADRGRTDTQYF
TRBD2	15	TRBV10-3	many	TRBJ2-1	TGTGCCATCAGTGAGGAGGGACTAGCTTACAATGAGCAGTTCTTC	CAISEEGLAYNEQFF
.	13	TRBV18	few	TRBJ1-5	TGTGCCAGCTCACCAGACATAGATCAGCCCCAGCATTTT	CASSPDIDQPQHF
.	18	TRBV3-1	few	TRBJ2-1	TGTGCCAGCAGTTTCCCCATATTTAAGAGGAGCTCCTACAATGAGCAGTTCTTC	CASSFPIFKRSSYNEQFF
TRBD2	14	TRBV29-1	few	TRBJ2-2	TGCAGCGTTTCCGGGACTACGAACACCGGGGAGCTGTTTTTT	CSVSGTTNTGELFF
TRBD1	14	TRBV2	.	TRBJ2-7	TGTGCCAGCGCCCGGGGACAGGGCACCTACGAGCAGTACTTC	CASARGQGTYEQYF
.	14	TRBV5-6	.	TRBJ1-2	TGTGCCAGCAGCTTAGGCCCAAGGGAACGCGGCTACACCTTC	CASSLGPRERGYTF
.	15	TRBV4-1	.	TRBJ2-5	TGCGCCAGCAGCCAAGTTCGGGGAGGTTGGGAGACCCAGTACTTC	CASSQVRGGWETQYF
.	8	TRBV7-6	.	TRBJ2-5	TGTGCCAGAGAGACCCAGTACTTC	CARETQYF
TRBD2	17	TRBV4-1	.	TRBJ2-2	TGCGCCAGCAGCCAAGGCCCTAGCGGGGCGAACACCGGGGAGCTGTTTTTT	CASSQGPSGANTGELFF
.	14	TRBV4-1	few	TRBJ2-7	TGCGCCAGCAGCCAAGACCTGCGCTCCTACGAGCAGTACTTC	CASSQDLRSYEQYF
.	12	TRBV5-1	.	TRBJ2-3	TGCGCCAGCAGCCCTTTCCAGGATACGCAGTATTTT	CASSPFQDTQYF
.	15	TRBV19	.	TRBJ2-3	TGTGCCAGTAGCTCACAGGGCCCTAGCACAGATACGCAGTATTTT	CASSSQGPSTDTQYF
TRBD1	14	TRBV5-1	few	TRBJ2-1	TGCGCCAGTAGGGACAGCAACTCCTACAATGAGCAGTTCTTC	CASRDSNSYNEQFF
.	16	TRBV4-1	.	TRBJ2-1	TGCGCCAGCAGCCAAGATGAACTCAGCTGGATAAATGAGCAGTTCTTC	CASSQDELSWINEQFF
.	17	TRBV3-1	few	TRBJ2-1	TGTGCCAGCAGCCCAACTCCTGCAAGCGGCCCTGGGGATGAGCAGTTCTTC	CASSPTPASGPGDEQFF
.	13	TRBV7-2	.	TRBJ2-1	TGTGCCAGCAGCTTATTCTACTCTAATGAGCAGTTCTTC	CASSLFYSNEQFF
.	15	TRBV12-3/TRBV12-4	few	TRBJ1-4	TGTGCCAGCAGTTCATTCAGGCGAACTAATGAAAAACTGTTTTTT	CASSSFRRTNEKLFF
.	13	TRBV29-1	.	TRBJ2-3	TGCAGCGTCGTTGATTGGGCCGAAGATACGCAGTATTTT	CSVVDWAEDTQYF
.	15	TRBV15	.	TRBJ1-1	TGTGCCACCAGCAGAGGCAGAGGGGGTGGTGAAGGAGCTTTCTTT	CATSRGRGGGEGAFF
TRBD2	16	TRBV12-3/TRBV12-4	many	TRBJ2-3	TGTGCCAGCAGCCTGACTAGCGGGAGGGGCACAGATACGCAGTATTTT	CASSLTSGRGTDTQYF
.	16	TRBV28	many	TRBJ1-5	TGTGCCAGCAGTTTACGCAGGGAAGCAGGCAATCAGCCCCAGCATTTT	CASSLRREAGNQPQHF
.	15	TRBV7-9	few	TRBJ2-7	TGTGCCAGCAGCTCCCAAACGGGACTCTCCTACGAGCAGTACTTC	CASSSQTGLSYEQYF
TRBD2	14	TRBV20-1	few	TRBJ2-3	TGCAGTGCCTTGCTCGCGGGAGCCACAGATACGCAGTATTTT	CSALLAGATDTQYF
.	12	TRBV29-1	few	TRBJ1-3	TGCAGCGTCAGGGGCTCTGGAAACACCATATATTTT	CSVRGSGNTIYF
TRBD1	14	TRBV12-3/TRBV12-4	.	TRBJ2-7	TGTGCCAGCAGCTCGGACAGGGAGGTCTACGAGCAGTACTTC	CASSSDREVYEQYF
TRBD2	16	TRBV4-1	.	TRBJ2-1	TGCGCCAGCAGCCAAGATTCAGCGGGACGCTACAATGAGCAGTTCTTC	CASSQDSAGRYNEQFF